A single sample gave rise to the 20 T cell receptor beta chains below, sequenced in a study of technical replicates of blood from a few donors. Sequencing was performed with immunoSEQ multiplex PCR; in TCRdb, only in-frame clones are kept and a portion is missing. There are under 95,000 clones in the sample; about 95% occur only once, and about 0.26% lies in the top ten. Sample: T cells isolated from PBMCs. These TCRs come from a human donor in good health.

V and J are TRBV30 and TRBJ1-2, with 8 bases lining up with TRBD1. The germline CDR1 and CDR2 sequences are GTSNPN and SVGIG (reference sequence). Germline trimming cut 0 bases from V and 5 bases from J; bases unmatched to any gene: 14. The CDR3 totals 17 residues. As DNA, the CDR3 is TGTGCCTGGAGTGTAAACCGAGGGGGACAGGTTGGGTATGGCTACACCTTC. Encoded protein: CAWSVNRGGQVGYGYTF.

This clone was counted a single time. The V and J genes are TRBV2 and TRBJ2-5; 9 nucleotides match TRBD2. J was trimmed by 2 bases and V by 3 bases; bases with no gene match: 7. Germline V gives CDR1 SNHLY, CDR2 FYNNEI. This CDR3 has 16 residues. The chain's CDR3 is CASSDGGSGGQETQYF. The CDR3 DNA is TGTGCCAGCAGTGATGGGGGGAGCGGGGGGCAAGAGACCCAGTACTTC.

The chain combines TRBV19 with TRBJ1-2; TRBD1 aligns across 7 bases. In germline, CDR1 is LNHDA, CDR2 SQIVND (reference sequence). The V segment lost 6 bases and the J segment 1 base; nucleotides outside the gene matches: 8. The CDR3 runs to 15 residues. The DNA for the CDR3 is TGTGCCAGTAGCGCGAAGGGACAGAGTAACTATGGCTACACCTTC. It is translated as CASSAKGQSNYGYTF.

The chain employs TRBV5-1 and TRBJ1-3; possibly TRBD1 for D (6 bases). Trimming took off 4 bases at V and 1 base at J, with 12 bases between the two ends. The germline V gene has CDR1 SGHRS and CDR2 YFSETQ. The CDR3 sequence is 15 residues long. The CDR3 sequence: CASSPLGGSGNTIYF. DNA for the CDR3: TGCGCCAGCAGCCCCTTAGGGGGATCTGGAAACACCATATATTTT. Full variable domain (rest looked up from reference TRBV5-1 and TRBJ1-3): KAGVTQTPRYLIKTRGQQVTLSCSPISGHRSVSWYQQTPGQGLQFLFEYFSETQRNKGNFPGRFSGRQFSNSRSEMNVSTLELGDSALYLCASSPLGGSGNTIYFGEGSWLTVV.

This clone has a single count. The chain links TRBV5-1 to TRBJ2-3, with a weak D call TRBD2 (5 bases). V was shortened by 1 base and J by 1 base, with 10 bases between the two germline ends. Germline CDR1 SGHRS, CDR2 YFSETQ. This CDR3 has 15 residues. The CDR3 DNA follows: TGCGCCAGCAGCTTGTCAGCGGACGGCACAGATACGCAGTATTTT. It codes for CASSLSADGTDTQYF.

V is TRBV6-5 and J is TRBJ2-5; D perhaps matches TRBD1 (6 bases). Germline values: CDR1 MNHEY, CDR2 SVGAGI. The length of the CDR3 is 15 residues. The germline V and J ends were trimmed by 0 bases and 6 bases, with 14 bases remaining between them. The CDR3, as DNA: TGTGCCAGCAGTTACTCTGGACAGCGTGGACAGACCCAGTACTTC. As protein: CASSYSGQRGQTQYF.

This CDR3 is CAWSPGGTVRDTIYF. The CDR3 DNA reads TGTGCCTGGTCCCCGGGGGGGACAGTACGGGACACCATATATTTT. V and J are TRBV30 and TRBJ1-3; 7 positions match TRBD1. The CDR3 extends over 15 amino acids. J gave up 8 bases and V 5 bases, and 15 bases lay outside the gene matches. Germline V gives CDR1 GTSNPN, CDR2 SVGIG (reference sequence).

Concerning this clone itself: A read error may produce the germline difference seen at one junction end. DNA for the CDR3: TGTGCCAGCACCGTCTTACAGGGTCCCTTC. Amino acids: CASTVLQGPF. The chain carries TRBV6-5 and TRBJ2-7; weak D call: TRBD1 (6 bases). Per germline, CDR1 MNHEY and CDR2 SVGAGI. The length of the CDR3 is 10 residues.

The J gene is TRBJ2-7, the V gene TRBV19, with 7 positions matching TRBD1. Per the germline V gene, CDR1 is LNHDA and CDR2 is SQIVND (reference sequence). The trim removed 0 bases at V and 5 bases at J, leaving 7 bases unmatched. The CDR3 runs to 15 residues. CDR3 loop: CASSIDRQGVDEQYF. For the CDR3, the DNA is TGTGCCAGTAGTATAGACCGACAGGGTGTGGACGAGCAGTACTTC.

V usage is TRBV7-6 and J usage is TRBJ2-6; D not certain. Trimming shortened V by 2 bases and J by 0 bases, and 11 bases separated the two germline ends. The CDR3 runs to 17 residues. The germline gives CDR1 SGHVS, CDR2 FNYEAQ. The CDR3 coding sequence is TGTGCCAGCAGCTTATGGGCAGACCGCTCTGGGGCCAACGTCCTGACTTTC. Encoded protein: CASSLWADRSGANVLTF.

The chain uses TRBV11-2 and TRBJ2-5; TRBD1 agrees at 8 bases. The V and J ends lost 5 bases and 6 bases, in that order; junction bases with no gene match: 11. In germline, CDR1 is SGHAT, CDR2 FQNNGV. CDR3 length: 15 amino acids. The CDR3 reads CASSGALDREKTQYF. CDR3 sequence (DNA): TGTGCCAGCAGCGGAGCTCTGGACAGGGAGAAGACCCAGTACTTC.

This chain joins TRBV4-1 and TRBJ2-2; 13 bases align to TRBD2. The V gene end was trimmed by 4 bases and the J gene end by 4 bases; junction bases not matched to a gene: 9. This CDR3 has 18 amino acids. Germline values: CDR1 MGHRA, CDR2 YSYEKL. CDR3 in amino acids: CASSRILAGGPSTGELFF. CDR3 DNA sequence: TGCGCCAGCAGCCGAATACTAGCGGGAGGGCCGAGCACCGGGGAGCTGTTTTTT.

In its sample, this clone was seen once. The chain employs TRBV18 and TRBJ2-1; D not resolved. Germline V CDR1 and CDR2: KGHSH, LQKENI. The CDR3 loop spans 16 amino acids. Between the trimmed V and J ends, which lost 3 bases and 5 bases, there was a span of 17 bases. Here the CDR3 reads CASSPTPSESNNEQFF. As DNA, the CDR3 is TGTGCCAGCTCACCTACCCCTAGTGAGTCTAACAATGAGCAGTTCTTC. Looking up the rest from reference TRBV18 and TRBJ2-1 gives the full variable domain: NAGVMQNPRHLVRRRGQEARLRCSPMKGHSHVYWYRQLPEEGLKFMVYLQKENIIDESGMPKERFSAEFPKEGPSILRIQQVVRGDSAAYFCASSPTPSESNNEQFFGPGTRLTVL.

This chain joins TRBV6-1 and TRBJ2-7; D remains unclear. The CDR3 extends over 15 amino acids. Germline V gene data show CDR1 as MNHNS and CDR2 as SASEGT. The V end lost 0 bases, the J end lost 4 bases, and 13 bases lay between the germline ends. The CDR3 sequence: CASSEAEANYYEQYF. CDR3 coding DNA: TGTGCCAGCAGTGAAGCTGAGGCAAACTATTACGAGCAGTACTTC.

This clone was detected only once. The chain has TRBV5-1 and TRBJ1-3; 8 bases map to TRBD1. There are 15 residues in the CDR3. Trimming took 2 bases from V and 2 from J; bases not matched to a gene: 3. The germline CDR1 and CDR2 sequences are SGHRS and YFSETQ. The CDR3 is CASSLQGGTGNTIYF. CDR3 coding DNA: TGCGCCAGCAGCTTACAGGGGGGGACTGGAAACACCATATATTTT.

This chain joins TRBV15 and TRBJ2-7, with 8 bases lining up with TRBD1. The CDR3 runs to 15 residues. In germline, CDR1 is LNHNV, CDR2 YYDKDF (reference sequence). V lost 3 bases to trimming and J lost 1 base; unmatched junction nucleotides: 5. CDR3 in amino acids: CATSRSRTGSYEQYF. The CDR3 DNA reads TGTGCCACCAGCAGGAGCAGGACAGGGTCCTACGAGCAGTACTTC. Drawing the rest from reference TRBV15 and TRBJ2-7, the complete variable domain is DAMVIQNPRYQVTQFGKPVTLSCSQTLNHNVMYWYQQKSSQAPKLLFHYYDKDFNNEADTPDNFQSRRPNTSFCFLDIRSPGLGDTAMYLCATSRSRTGSYEQYFGPGTRLTVT.

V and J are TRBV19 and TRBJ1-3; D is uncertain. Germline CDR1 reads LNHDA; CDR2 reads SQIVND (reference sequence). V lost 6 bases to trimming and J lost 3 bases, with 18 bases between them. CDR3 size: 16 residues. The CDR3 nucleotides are TGTGCCAGTAGGCCCCCACGGCAGGAAGTTGGAAACACCATATATTTT. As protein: CASRPPRQEVGNTIYF.

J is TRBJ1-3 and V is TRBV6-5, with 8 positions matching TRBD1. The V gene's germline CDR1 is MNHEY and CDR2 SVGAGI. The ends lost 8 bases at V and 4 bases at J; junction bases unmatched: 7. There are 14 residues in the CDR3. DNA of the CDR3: TGTGCCAGCGGAACCGGGACAGGAGGAAACACCATATATTTT. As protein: CASGTGTGGNTIYF.

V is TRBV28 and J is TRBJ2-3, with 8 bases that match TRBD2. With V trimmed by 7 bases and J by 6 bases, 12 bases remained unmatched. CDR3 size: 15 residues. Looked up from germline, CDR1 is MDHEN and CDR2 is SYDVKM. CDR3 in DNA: TGTGCCAGCAAAATGGTCGCCGGGGGGGAGGATACGCAGTATTTT. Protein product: CASKMVAGGEDTQYF.

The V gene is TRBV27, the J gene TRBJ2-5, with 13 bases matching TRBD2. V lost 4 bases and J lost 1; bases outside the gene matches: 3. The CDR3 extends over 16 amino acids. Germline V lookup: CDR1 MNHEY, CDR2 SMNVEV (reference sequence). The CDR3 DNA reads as TGTGCCAGCAGTTCAGGACTAGCGGGAGTCCAAGAGACCCAGTACTTC. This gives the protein CASSSGLAGVQETQYF.